This T cell receptor (beta chain) appears in the sequencing data of a study of radiotherapy plus CTLA-4 blockade in lung cancer. V dropped 1 base and J dropped 3 bases, with 9 bases sitting between them. CDR1 is MNHNS, CDR2 SASEGT, per germline. The CDR3 is 14 amino acids. Using immunoSEQ multiplex PCR, the repertoire was profiled, and TCRdb retains in-frame clones only, with some absent. The data contain approximately 70,000 clones, roughly three quarters of them singletons. The chain carries TRBV6-1 and TRBJ1-2; D is possibly TRBD1 (5 bases). The source material was peripheral blood, sampled from a patient treated with radiotherapy plus ipilimumab. The clonotype comes from a human donor with non-small cell lung cancer whose response to radiotherapy plus ipilimumab could not be evaluated. Some clones in this sample may be carry-over from other donors' samples. CDR3 nucleotides: TGTGCCAGCAGTGAAGAGGGGTCTTACTATGGCTACACCTTC. Translated: CASSEEGSYYGYTF.